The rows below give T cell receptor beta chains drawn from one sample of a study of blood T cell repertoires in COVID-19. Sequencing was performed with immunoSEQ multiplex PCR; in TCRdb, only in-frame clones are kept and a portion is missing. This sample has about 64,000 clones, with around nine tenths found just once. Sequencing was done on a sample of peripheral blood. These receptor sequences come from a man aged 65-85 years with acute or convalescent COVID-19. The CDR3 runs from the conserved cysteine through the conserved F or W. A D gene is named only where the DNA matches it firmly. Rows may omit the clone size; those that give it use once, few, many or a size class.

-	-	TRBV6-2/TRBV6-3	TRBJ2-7	TGTGCCAGCAGTTCTCGTTCAGGTTACGAGCAGTACTTC	CASSSRSGYEQYF
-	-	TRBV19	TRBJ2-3	TGTGCCAGTAGTGCGGACAGTCGAGATACGCAGTATTTT	CASSADSRDTQYF
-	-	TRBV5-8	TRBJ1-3	TGTGCCAGCAGCCTATACTCTGGAAACACCATATATTTT	CASSLYSGNTIYF
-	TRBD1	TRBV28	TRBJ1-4	TGTGCCAGCAGTTTATGGACAGGGACTGAAAAACTGTTTTTT	CASSLWTGTEKLFF
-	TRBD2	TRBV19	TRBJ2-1	TGTGCCAGTAGTATACTAGCGGGGGGGCCGTCGGATGAGCAGTTCTTC	CASSILAGGPSDEQFF
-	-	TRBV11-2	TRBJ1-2	TGTGCCAGCAGCGTGGACAGAAACTATGGCTACACCTTC	CASSVDRNYGYTF
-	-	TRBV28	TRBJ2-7	TGTGCCAGCAGCCAGGTCCGGACAGCGACCTACGAGCAGTACTTC	CASSQVRTATYEQYF
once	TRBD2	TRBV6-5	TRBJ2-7	TGTGCCAGCAGGCGTAGCGGGGGGGGAATCTACGAGCAGTACTTC	CASRRSGGGIYEQYF
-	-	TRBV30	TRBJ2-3	TGTGCCTGGACGAGCGGGCGTAGCACAGATACGCAGTATTTT	CAWTSGRSTDTQYF
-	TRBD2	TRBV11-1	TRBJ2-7	TGTGCCAGCAGCTTAGTTCCTAGCGGTGGATTCTACGAGCAGTACTTC	CASSLVPSGGFYEQYF
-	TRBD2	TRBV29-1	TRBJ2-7	TGCAGCGCCTGGGAGGGGACCTACGAGCAGTACTTC	CSAWEGTYEQYF
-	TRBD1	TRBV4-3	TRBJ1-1	TGCGCCAGCAGCCAAGATCCACAGGGGGGGGTGGACACTGAAGCTTTCTTT	CASSQDPQGGVDTEAFF
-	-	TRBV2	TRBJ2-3	TGTGCCAGCAGTGGCTGGACTCGGCGGAACACAGATACGCAGTATTTT	CASSGWTRRNTDTQYF
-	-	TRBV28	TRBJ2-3	TGTGCCAGCAAGAAACGGGACACAGATACGCAGTATTTT	CASKKRDTDTQYF
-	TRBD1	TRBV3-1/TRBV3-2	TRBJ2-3	TGTGCCAGCAGCACCCGGGACAGGGTCTTGGCAGATACGCAGTATTTT	CASSTRDRVLADTQYF
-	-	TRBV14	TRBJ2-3	TGTGCCAGCAGCCAAGATCTGGGCTCACGACACACAGATACGCAGTATTTT	CASSQDLGSRHTDTQYF
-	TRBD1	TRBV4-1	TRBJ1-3	TGCGCCAGCAGCCAAGAAGGGACAGCTGGAAACACCATATATTTT	CASSQEGTAGNTIYF
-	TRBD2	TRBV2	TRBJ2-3	TGTGCCAGCAGTGAGGGGCTAGCGGGGGTGAGCACAGATACGCAGTATTTT	CASSEGLAGVSTDTQYF
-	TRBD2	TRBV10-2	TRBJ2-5	TGCGCCAGCAGATGGGGGACTAGCGGAATCCAAGAGACCCAGTACTTC	CASRWGTSGIQETQYF
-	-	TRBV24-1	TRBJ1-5	TGTGCCACCTCTCTTTTCAAAGGGGTGCAGCCCCAGCATTTT	CATSLFKGVQPQHF
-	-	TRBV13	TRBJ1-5	TGTGCCAGCAGCACAGGGAGCCTCAATCAGCCCCAGCATTTT	CASSTGSLNQPQHF
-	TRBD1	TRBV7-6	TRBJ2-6	TGTGCCAGCAGCTCCACAGGGGCCTCTGGGGCCAACGTCCTGACTTTC	CASSSTGASGANVLTF
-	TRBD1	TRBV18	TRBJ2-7	TGTGCCAGCTCACCACTCGACAGGGGACGGTCCGAGCAGTACTTC	CASSPLDRGRSEQYF
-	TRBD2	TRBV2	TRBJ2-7	TGTGCCAGCAGTGTGGTCGGCGGGGGGGTCTCCTACGAGCAGTACTTC	CASSVVGGGVSYEQYF
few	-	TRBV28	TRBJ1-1	TGTGCCAGCAGCCTGGCCGGGACGCGGGGCACTGAAGCTTTCTTT	CASSLAGTRGTEAFF
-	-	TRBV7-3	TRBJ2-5	TGTGCCAGCAGCTTAACCCGGACAGCCGAAGAGACCCAGTACTTC	CASSLTRTAEETQYF
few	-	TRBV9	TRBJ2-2	TGTGCCAGCAGCCTGGGACACTACACCGGGGAGCTGTTTTTT	CASSLGHYTGELFF
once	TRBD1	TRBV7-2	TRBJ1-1	TGTGCCAGCAGCTTAGACCGACAGGGCACTCCTGAAGCTTTCTTT	CASSLDRQGTPEAFF
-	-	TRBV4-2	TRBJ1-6	TGTGCCAGCAGCCAAGACCACAGCAATTCACCCCTCCACTTT	CASSQDHSNSPLHF
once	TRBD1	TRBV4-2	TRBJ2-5	TGTGCCAGCAGCCAAGCGCTGGACAGGGCAGAGACCCAGTACTTC	CASSQALDRAETQYF
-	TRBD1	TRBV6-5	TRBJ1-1	TGTGCCAGCAGTTATCAAAACCTCCGGACAGGCGCTTTCTTT	CASSYQNLRTGAFF
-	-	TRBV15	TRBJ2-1	TGTGCCACCAGCTTTCCAGGAGGTACGCAGTTCTTC	CATSFPGGTQFF
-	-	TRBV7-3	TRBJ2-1	TGTGCCAGCAGCTTAGAGGGTGAGCAGTTCTTC	CASSLEGEQFF
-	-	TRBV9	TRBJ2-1	TGTGCCAGCAGCGTAGAAGGGGCTTGGGAGCAGTTCTTC	CASSVEGAWEQFF
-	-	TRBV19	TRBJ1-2	TGTGCCAGTAGTATTCAGTCCACTAACTATGGCTACACCTTC	CASSIQSTNYGYTF
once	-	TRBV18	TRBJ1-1	TGTGCCAGCTCACCAAATGGCTCCCCGAACACTGAAGCTTTCTTT	CASSPNGSPNTEAFF
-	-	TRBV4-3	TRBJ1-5	TGCGCCAGCAGCCAAGAAGTCGACGGGTATCAGCCCCAGCATTTT	CASSQEVDGYQPQHF
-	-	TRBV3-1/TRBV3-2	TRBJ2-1	TGTGCCAGCACCGGGTGGTCGATCGGGTACAATGAGCAGTTCTTC	CASTGWSIGYNEQFF
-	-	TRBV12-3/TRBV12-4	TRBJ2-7	TGTGCCCGCCTTTACTCCCCCTACGAGCAGTACTTC	CARLYSPYEQYF
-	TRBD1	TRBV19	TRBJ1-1	TGTGCCAGTAGAGATGACAGGGGCGTTGGTACTGAAGCTTTCTTT	CASRDDRGVGTEAFF
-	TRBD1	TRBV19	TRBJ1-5	TGTGCCAGTTCCGGACAGGGGATCGGGAATCAGCCCCAGCATTTT	CASSGQGIGNQPQHF
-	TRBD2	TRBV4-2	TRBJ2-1	TGTGCCAGCAGCCAAGAGCCGCGGGGGGACTACAATGAGCAGTTCTTC	CASSQEPRGDYNEQFF
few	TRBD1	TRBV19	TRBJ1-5	TGTGCCAGTAGTATAGCCCGGACAGGGGGACGCCAGCCCCAGCATTTT	CASSIARTGGRQPQHF
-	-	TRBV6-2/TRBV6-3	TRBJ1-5	TGTGCCAGCAGTTACGGGCAGACCAATCAGCCCCAGCATTTT	CASSYGQTNQPQHF
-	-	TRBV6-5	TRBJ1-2	TGTGCCAGCAGTTACACAGATCAAGCTAACTATGGCTACACCTTC	CASSYTDQANYGYTF
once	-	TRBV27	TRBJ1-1	TGTGCCAGCAGTTATACCGGTCTGAACACTGAAGCTTTCTTT	CASSYTGLNTEAFF
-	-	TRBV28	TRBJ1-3	TGTGCCAGCGCAGGCGGAAACACCATATATTTT	CASAGGNTIYF
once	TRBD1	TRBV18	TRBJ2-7	TGTGCCAGCTCACCGATGGGACAGGGAGTAGAGGCCGAACGGTACTTC	CASSPMGQGVEAERYF
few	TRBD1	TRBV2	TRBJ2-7	TGTGCCAGTCTCCGGGACAGCTCGTACGAGCAGTACTTC	CASLRDSSYEQYF
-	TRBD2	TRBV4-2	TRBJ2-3	TGTGCCAGCAGCCCCCAAGTGGTTGAGAGAGTCTCGCGGGGGGGCAGAGATACGCAGTATTTT	CASSPQVVERVSRGGRDTQYF